This T cell receptor beta chain was sequenced during a study of T-cell memory formation after mild COVID-19. On the study more broadly: TCR clusters mostly belonged to single donors.

A word on this clonotype: Its antigen remains unknown.

Trimming stripped 0 bases from V and 4 bases from J, with 9 bases between. The CDR3 runs to 15 residues. CDR1 is LGHNA, CDR2 YSLEER, per germline. TCRdb recomputed calls from the 5' RACE reads with MiXCR, one row per CDR3 protein. Of roughly 450,000 distinct CDR3 sequences in the sample, about 20% were seen once. Study outcomes and limitations: Pre-infection memory showed some responding clones, and this suggested that cross-reactive memory joined. SARS-CoV-2 specificity of second-wave clones peaking day 37 was unconfirmed. Clones that contracted clustered mainly in CM and EM if CD4+ and in EMRA if CD8+.

This TCR was recovered from an adult woman who had mild COVID-19 (a few samples of this study predate the infection). Cell type and time point are not known. The material sequenced was PBMCs or a T cell subset sorted from them (not recorded which). The chain employs TRBV4-3 and TRBJ2-2, with no clear D. The CDR3 sequence: CASSQDQPGTGELFF. The DNA of the CDR3 is TGCGCCAGCAGCCAAGATCAGCCAGGCACCGGGGAGCTGTTTTTT.